Listed below are T cell receptor beta chains from one sample, sequenced in a study of T cells in Graves' hyperthyroidism and ophthalmopathy. TCRdb recomputed calls from the multiplex PCR reads with MiXCR, one row per CDR3 protein. The table has about 270,000 distinct CDR3 sequences, 22% seen once. The sample taken for sequencing was blood. These TCRs come from a man between 25 and 39 years old with Graves' ophthalmopathy. Both conserved end residues are part of each CDR3. D genes are given only for firm matches. For some rows the clone size is stated as once, few or many, or as a class when expanded; others skip it.

j_call: TRBJ1-2; clone_size: few; v_call: TRBV7-9; d_call: -; cdr3_aa: CASSLARAVVTGTYGYTF; cdr3_nt: TGTGCCAGCAGCTTAGCCCGTGCGGTCGTGACAGGAACCTATGGCTACACCTTC
j_call: TRBJ1-3; clone_size: -; v_call: TRBV6-1; d_call: -; cdr3_aa: CASSPGQSSGNTIYF; cdr3_nt: TGTGCCAGCAGTCCCGGACAGTCCTCTGGAAACACCATATATTTT
j_call: TRBJ1-1; clone_size: few; v_call: TRBV7-9; d_call: TRBD1; cdr3_aa: CASRGRDRLNTEAFF; cdr3_nt: TGTGCCAGCAGGGGACGGGACAGGTTGAACACTGAAGCTTTCTTT
j_call: TRBJ2-2; clone_size: -; v_call: TRBV30; d_call: -; cdr3_aa: CAWGATMAGELFF; cdr3_nt: TGTGCCTGGGGGGCAACTATGGCCGGGGAGCTGTTTTTT
j_call: TRBJ2-6; clone_size: -; v_call: TRBV2; d_call: -; cdr3_aa: CASSEGLRGGGGANVLTF; cdr3_nt: TGTGCCAGCAGTGAAGGGCTTCGAGGGGGTGGTGGGGCCAACGTCCTGACTTTC
j_call: TRBJ1-2; clone_size: few; v_call: TRBV2; d_call: -; cdr3_aa: CASRAPGHNYGYTF; cdr3_nt: TGTGCCAGCAGAGCCCCGGGACATAACTATGGCTACACCTTC
j_call: TRBJ1-1; clone_size: few; v_call: TRBV10-3; d_call: -; cdr3_aa: CAISEGNTEAFF; cdr3_nt: TGTGCCATCAGTGAGGGAAACACTGAAGCTTTCTTT
j_call: TRBJ2-3; clone_size: many; v_call: TRBV20-1; d_call: -; cdr3_aa: CSARTVDTQYF; cdr3_nt: TGCAGTGCCAGGACTGTAGATACGCAGTATTTT
j_call: TRBJ1-2; clone_size: few; v_call: TRBV19; d_call: TRBD1; cdr3_aa: CASSIDGTDYGYTF; cdr3_nt: TGTGCCAGTAGTATAGACGGGACAGACTATGGCTACACCTTC
j_call: TRBJ2-1; clone_size: -; v_call: TRBV9; d_call: TRBD2; cdr3_aa: CASSATVGGVGNEQFF; cdr3_nt: TGTGCCAGCAGCGCAACGGTGGGGGGGGTAGGCAATGAGCAGTTCTTC
j_call: TRBJ2-7; clone_size: -; v_call: TRBV28; d_call: TRBD2; cdr3_aa: CASSTGGPRKEQYF; cdr3_nt: TGTGCCAGCAGCACGGGAGGGCCGCGAAAAGAGCAGTACTTC
j_call: TRBJ2-1; clone_size: -; v_call: TRBV2; d_call: -; cdr3_aa: CASSGAPSAEQFF; cdr3_nt: TGTGCCAGCAGTGGGGCCCCCTCCGCTGAGCAGTTCTTC
j_call: TRBJ2-2; clone_size: many; v_call: TRBV13; d_call: TRBD2; cdr3_aa: CASSLEREVPGELFF; cdr3_nt: TGTGCCAGCAGCTTAGAGCGGGAGGTTCCCGGGGAGCTGTTTTTT
j_call: TRBJ2-4; clone_size: few; v_call: TRBV6-6; d_call: -; cdr3_aa: CASSYTEGNIQYF; cdr3_nt: TGTGCCAGCAGTTACACTGAGGGCAACATTCAGTACTTC
j_call: TRBJ2-5; clone_size: few; v_call: TRBV6-6; d_call: -; cdr3_aa: CASSYSDVIGKTQYF; cdr3_nt: TGTGCCAGCAGTTATTCGGACGTAATAGGAAAGACCCAGTACTTC
j_call: TRBJ1-2; clone_size: many; v_call: TRBV2; d_call: TRBD1; cdr3_aa: CASSFYAKGAHGYTF; cdr3_nt: TGTGCCAGCAGCTTCTACGCTAAGGGGGCGCATGGCTACACCTTC
j_call: TRBJ1-6; clone_size: -; v_call: TRBV12-3/TRBV12-4; d_call: -; cdr3_aa: CASSYGRNNSPLHF; cdr3_nt: TGTGCCAGCAGTTACGGACGCAATAATTCACCCCTCCACTTT
j_call: TRBJ2-3; clone_size: -; v_call: TRBV19; d_call: TRBD1; cdr3_aa: CASSTNRGRSTDTQYF; cdr3_nt: TGTGCCAGTAGTACTAACAGGGGCCGTAGCACAGATACGCAGTATTTT
j_call: TRBJ1-1; clone_size: few; v_call: TRBV20-1; d_call: -; cdr3_aa: CSARDTVGDWDSTEAFF; cdr3_nt: TGCAGTGCTAGAGATACGGTAGGGGACTGGGATAGCACTGAAGCTTTCTTT
j_call: TRBJ1-5; clone_size: -; v_call: TRBV28; d_call: TRBD1; cdr3_aa: CAPTTGGSQPQHF; cdr3_nt: TGTGCCCCCACAACAGGGGGATCCCAGCCCCAGCATTTT
j_call: TRBJ2-7; clone_size: -; v_call: TRBV6-1; d_call: TRBD1; cdr3_aa: CASKWTGASYEQYF; cdr3_nt: TGTGCCAGCAAATGGACAGGGGCCTCCTACGAGCAGTACTTC
j_call: TRBJ2-3; clone_size: many; v_call: TRBV2; d_call: -; cdr3_aa: CASAGTASTDTQYF; cdr3_nt: TGTGCCAGCGCGGGGACAGCTAGCACAGATACGCAGTATTTT
j_call: TRBJ2-7; clone_size: -; v_call: TRBV5-1; d_call: TRBD1; cdr3_aa: CASSLVGTGDGGYEQYF; cdr3_nt: TGCGCCAGCAGCTTGGTAGGGACAGGTGACGGGGGCTACGAGCAGTACTTC
j_call: TRBJ2-3; clone_size: many; v_call: TRBV12-3/TRBV12-4; d_call: -; cdr3_aa: CASSPRGSLDTQYF; cdr3_nt: TGTGCCAGCAGCCCACGGGGGAGCTTAGATACGCAGTATTTT
j_call: TRBJ2-7; clone_size: -; v_call: TRBV6-1; d_call: -; cdr3_aa: CASSEVLGTGDSYEQYF; cdr3_nt: TGTGCCAGCAGTGAAGTATTGGGGACCGGGGACTCCTACGAGCAGTACTTC
j_call: TRBJ2-7; clone_size: -; v_call: TRBV11-3; d_call: -; cdr3_aa: CASSRRFEQYF; cdr3_nt: TGTGCCAGCAGCCGCCGTTTCGAGCAGTACTTC
j_call: TRBJ2-1; clone_size: few; v_call: TRBV6-1; d_call: TRBD2; cdr3_aa: CASSVQRTSGSSYNEQFF; cdr3_nt: TGTGCCAGCAGTGTTCAAAGGACTAGCGGGAGCTCCTACAATGAGCAGTTCTTC
j_call: TRBJ1-1; clone_size: -; v_call: TRBV15; d_call: TRBD1; cdr3_aa: CATSRRGAGGSEAFF; cdr3_nt: TGTGCCACCAGCAGGAGAGGCGCAGGGGGCTCTGAAGCTTTCTTT